This T cell receptor (beta chain) was found in a study of shared clonotypes between healthy human individuals. General study results and limits: Relative to memory subsets, naive subsets generally showed larger estimated richness.

The data were produced by immunoSEQ multiplex PCR, yet TCRdb's version contains in-frame clones alone and is incomplete. The data hold around 2.5 million clones, with roughly 93% observed a single time. Comments on this clone: Its specificity is unknown.

The source of this sequence is a man aged 18 to 35 in good health. Some clones in this sample may be carry-over from other donors' samples. The sample taken for sequencing was naive CD4+ T cells from PBMCs. Subset defined: CD45RA+ positively selected.

CDR3 loop: CASSLVPATNEKLFF. CDR3 nucleotides: TGTGCCAGCAGCTTAGTCCCGGCAACTAATGAAAAACTGTTTTTT. The gene calls are TRBV7-2 and TRBJ1-4, with D uncertain. Germline CDR1 is SGHTA and CDR2 is FQGNSA. The CDR3 spans 15 residues. V dropped 1 base and J dropped 0 bases, with 6 bases sitting between them.